The clone carrying this TCR beta chain was recorded at least ten times. What it recognizes is unknown. This entry belongs to a study of T-cell reconstitution after alpha-beta-depleted transplantation in children. Preparing the TCRbeta library involved the use of unique molecular identifiers. MiXCR, run by TCRdb on the PCR reads, gives a single entry per CDR3 protein. The sample comprises fewer than 350,000 distinct CDR3 sequences, around 7.3% of which are singletons, and approximately 9.1% rests with the top ten. Trimming shortened V by 3 bases and J by 5 bases, and 17 bases separated the two germline ends. The CDR3 runs 15 residues. CDR1 and CDR2 from the germline V gene are DFQATT and SNEGSKA (reference sequence). Study-level results: About two months after transplant, alpha-beta T cells reportedly came from several hundred expanded graft clones. Newly made T cells mostly supplied T-cell counts and diversity one year after transplant. Some patients' high day-60 TCRbeta diversity was attributed to recipient cells surviving conditioning.

The clonotype comes from a female patient aged 2-15 years who had a stem cell transplant for Fanconi anemia, so the T cells may come from the graft donor. Sequenced here: peripheral blood, sampled 360 days after TCRalphabeta/CD19-depleted stem cell transplant. The gene calls are TRBV20-1 and TRBJ2-1; D call uncertain. CDR3 loop: CSARFSPLVHNEQFF. The CDR3 bases are TGCAGTGCTAGGTTCTCCCCCCTCGTACACAATGAGCAGTTCTTC.